The 2 T cell receptor beta chains presented below share a single source sample, sequenced in a study of shared clonotypes between healthy human individuals. Some clones are missing from TCRdb's copy, which holds only in-frame ones; the method was immunoSEQ multiplex PCR. The sample consists of 2,500,000 or so clones, about 90% of them appearing once. The sample taken for sequencing was naive CD4+ T cells from PBMCs. Indicated subset: CD45RA+ positively selected. The receptors were sampled from a man younger than 35 in good health. Some clones in this sample may be carry-over from other donors' samples.

The V call is TRBV11-2, the J call TRBJ2-2; weak D call: TRBD2 (6 bases). The V gene lost 5 bases and the J gene lost 0 bases, with 16 bases spanning the gap. The V gene's germline CDR1 is SGHAT and CDR2 FQNNGV. This CDR3 is 17 amino acids long. The CDR3 DNA is TGTGCCAGCAGCCCCCCTGGACTAAGCCCGAACACCGGGGAGCTGTTTTTT. This translates into CASSPPGLSPNTGELFF.

To note about this clone: The sample holds other DNA sequences that translate to the same CDR3. The chain has TRBV27 and TRBJ2-7; 9 bases align to TRBD1. With 6 bases clipped from V and 2 bases from J, the junction kept 8 bases outside the gene matches. The CDR3 runs 15 residues. CDR1 is MNHEY and CDR2 is SMNVEV in the germline V gene (reference sequence). In nucleotides, the CDR3 is TGTGCCAGCAGCCCTCTGGGACAGGGCCCCTACGAGCAGTACTTC. Protein sequence: CASSPLGQGPYEQYF.